The 30 T cell receptor beta chains given below trace back to one sample, sequenced in a study of shared clonotypes between healthy human individuals. Measured with immunoSEQ multiplex PCR; TCRdb has only the in-frame clones, and not every one. The table includes about half a million clones, around four fifths detected once. The sequenced sample consisted of PBMCs. These receptors were taken from a woman between 40 and 50 years old in good health. Some clones in this sample may be carry-over from other donors' samples.

The CDR3 sequence: CASNDGGRGSYEQYF. As DNA, the CDR3 is TGCGCCAGCAATGATGGCGGGAGAGGCTCCTACGAGCAGTACTTC. The genes are TRBV5-1 and TRBJ2-7, with 7 bases matching TRBD2. Trimming cost V 6 bases and J 0 bases; bases outside gene matches: 9. CDR3 length: 15 amino acids. In germline, CDR1 is SGHRS, CDR2 YFSETQ.

The rearrangement links TRBV4-1 to TRBJ1-5; possibly TRBD1 for D (6 bases). The CDR3 sequence is 17 residues long. The ends were cut back, 1 base at V and 2 bases at J, with 15 bases in the middle. Germline-derived CDR1 and CDR2 are MGHRA and YSYEKL. In DNA, the CDR3 is TGCGCCAGCAGCCAAGCGGTTGGGGCAGGGGGCAATCAGCCCCAGCATTTT. Translated, it gives CASSQAVGAGGNQPQHF.

This clone was detected only a few times. V is TRBV2 and J is TRBJ2-3; D uncertain. This CDR3 has 13 amino acids. V shed 2 bases and J shed 2 bases, with 5 bases lying between them. Germline-derived CDR1 and CDR2 are SNHLY and FYNNEI. The CDR3 DNA reads TGTGCCAGCAGTGAAATTTCCACAGATACGCAGTATTTT. Its protein product is CASSEISTDTQYF.

The genes are TRBV5-6 and TRBJ2-5; TRBD2 might be the D (7 bases). This CDR3 region has 16 residues. Trimming took 2 bases from V and 4 from J, leaving 18 bases between them. The germline gives CDR1 SGHDT, CDR2 YYEEEE. In nucleotides, the CDR3 is TGTGCCAGCAGCTTCTACGTACTCGGGGGGCTAGAGACCCAGTACTTC. This gives the protein CASSFYVLGGLETQYF.

V gene TRBV7-8 combines with J gene TRBJ2-7, with 9 positions matching TRBD2. The V segment lost 6 bases and the J segment 1 base; nucleotides outside the gene matches: 7. The CDR3 has 15 amino acids. Germline V lookup: CDR1 SGHVS, CDR2 FQNEAQ. The CDR3 bases are TGTGCCAGCAGGATGGGACTAGCTGAGTCCTACGAGCAGTACTTC. Encoded protein: CASRMGLAESYEQYF.

This chain links TRBV28 with TRBJ2-3, with 8 bases lining up with TRBD1. V gave up 5 bases and J gave up 2 bases; unmatched junction bases: 6. The germline CDR1 and CDR2 sequences are MDHEN and SYDVKM. The CDR3 runs 15 residues. CDR3 nucleotides: TGTGCCAGCAGTGAAGACAGGGGACTCACAGATACGCAGTATTTT. It translates to CASSEDRGLTDTQYF. Looking up the rest from reference TRBV28 and TRBJ2-3 gives the full variable domain: DVKVTQSSRYLVKRTGEKVFLECVQDMDHENMFWYRQDPGLGLRLIYFSYDVKMKEKGDIPEGYSVSREKKERFSLILESASTNQTSMYLCASSEDRGLTDTQYFGPGTRLTVL.

V gene TRBV11-2 combines with J gene TRBJ2-3; 7 nucleotides agree with TRBD2. This CDR3 spans 14 amino acids. Trimming took 2 bases from V and 6 from J; bases not matched to a gene: 5. Germline values: CDR1 SGHAT, CDR2 FQNNGV. For the CDR3, the DNA is TGTGCCAGCAGCTTATCCGGGACTATCGATACGCAGTATTTT. Translating it yields CASSLSGTIDTQYF.

V is TRBV6-1 and J is TRBJ2-5, with TRBD2 matching over 9 bases. The CDR3 extends over 15 amino acids. With V trimmed by 6 bases and J by 1 base, 6 bases remained unmatched. Germline V lookup: CDR1 MNHNS, CDR2 SASEGT. CDR3 in DNA: TGTGCCAGCAGACCAGCTAGCGGGGCCCAAGAGACCCAGTACTTC. Encoded protein: CASRPASGAQETQYF.

This clone was picked up one time. The chain joins TRBV10-3 to TRBJ2-1; D is uncertain. Trimming removed 6 bases at V and 9 bases at J, with 12 bases between. This CDR3 spans 12 amino acids. Germline CDR1 reads ENHRY; CDR2 reads SYGVKD. CDR3 sequence reads: CAISGARGEQFF. CDR3 bases: TGTGCCATCAGCGGAGCTAGAGGTGAGCAGTTCTTC.

The chain carries TRBV5-8 and TRBJ1-2, with D unresolved. The CDR3 consists of 17 residues. Per germline, CDR1 SGHTS and CDR2 YDEGEE. Deletions cut 2 bases from V and 2 bases from J, with 19 bases between. This chain's CDR3 is CASSFPPIRLVNYGYTF. The CDR3 DNA reads as TGTGCCAGCAGCTTCCCCCCCATTCGGCTCGTAAACTATGGCTACACCTTC.

The V and J genes are TRBV4-2 and TRBJ2-1; 9 bases are shared with TRBD2. Germline loops: CDR1 LGHNA, CDR2 YNFKEQ. This CDR3 is 21 amino acids long. V lost 4 bases and J lost 2; bases outside the gene matches: 21. Written as DNA, the CDR3 is TGTGCCAGCAGCCCCGTTGGGACAGTAGCGGGAGTATTAAGTGCCTACAATGAGCAGTTCTTC. Translating gives CASSPVGTVAGVLSAYNEQFF.

This chain links TRBV7-2 with TRBJ1-5; D perhaps matches TRBD1 (5 bases). With 0 bases removed from V and 7 bases from J, the gap between germline ends came to 7 bases. The CDR3 is made up of 13 amino acids. In germline, CDR1 is SGHTA, CDR2 FQGNSA. The CDR3 sequence is CASSLAGAQPQHF. CDR3 nucleotide sequence: TGTGCCAGCAGCTTAGCAGGGGCCCAGCCCCAGCATTTT.

There are a few counts of this clone. This chain connects TRBV9 to TRBJ2-5; 10 positions agree with TRBD2. This CDR3 has 15 amino acids. From germline, CDR1 is SGDLS and CDR2 YYNGEE. With V trimmed by 4 bases and J by 4 bases, 7 bases remained unmatched. CDR3 loop: CASSPSGSVGETQYF. CDR3 coding DNA: TGTGCCAGCAGCCCTAGCGGGAGCGTGGGAGAGACCCAGTACTTC.

The J gene is TRBJ1-1, the V gene TRBV19; D may be TRBD1 (5 bases). CDR1 LNHDA and CDR2 SQIVND come from the germline V gene (reference sequence). The CDR3 loop spans 15 amino acids. With 3 bases removed from V and 3 bases from J, the gap between germline ends came to 14 bases. CDR3 coding DNA: TGTGCCAGTAGTATCCGGTCTCGAGGGGACACTGAAGCTTTCTTT. This codes for CASSIRSRGDTEAFF.

This clone was seen only a few times. The rearrangement uses TRBV7-8 and TRBJ2-1, with D unclear. Germline lookup yields CDR1 SGHVS and CDR2 FQNEAQ. CDR3 length: 14 residues. V shed 4 bases and J shed 5 bases, with 12 bases lying between them. CDR3 in amino acids: CASSSDPKDNEQFF. The DNA of the CDR3 is TGTGCCAGCAGCTCTGATCCGAAAGACAATGAGCAGTTCTTC. Full variable domain (rest looked up from reference TRBV7-8 and TRBJ2-1): GAGVSQSPRYKVAKRGQDVALRCDPISGHVSLFWYQQALGQGPEFLTYFQNEAQLDKSGLPSDRFFAERPEGSVSTLKIQRTQQEDSAVYLCASSSDPKDNEQFFGPGTRLTVL.

V usage is TRBV7-2 and J usage is TRBJ1-4; weak D call: TRBD1 (6 bases). Germline values: CDR1 SGHTA, CDR2 FQGNSA. This CDR3 spans 16 amino acids. V lost 5 bases to trimming and J lost 2 bases, with 15 bases between them. In DNA, the CDR3 is TGTGCCAGCAGCCTCGAGCTGGGGGCGACTAATGAAAAACTGTTTTTT. Protein product: CASSLELGATNEKLFF.

A word on this clone: Compared with germline, one end of the junction differs, possibly owing to a read error. V is TRBV20-1 and J is TRBJ1-2; 7 nucleotides match TRBD1. This CDR3 comprises 11 residues. Germline V CDR1 and CDR2: DFQATT, SNEGSKA (reference sequence). The CDR3 here is CSARDPTGMDF. The CDR3 region has the DNA TGCAGTGCTAGAGACCCGACAGGGATGGACTTC.

As DNA, the CDR3 is TGTGCCAGCAGATATGTGTTGGGTTACACCTTC. Residues: CASRYVLGYTF. The chain couples TRBV2 to TRBJ1-2; D is unresolved. This CDR3 has 11 residues. Germline V lookup: CDR1 SNHLY, CDR2 FYNNEI. Trimming pared 6 bases from V and 11 bases from J, leaving 13 bases between.

The chain carries TRBV5-5 and TRBJ2-5; tentatively, D is TRBD1 (6 bases). Germline V gene sequence: CDR1 SGHKS, CDR2 YYEKEE (reference sequence). Trimming left V 0 bases short and J 4 bases short, with 10 bases between. The CDR3 spans 14 residues. The CDR3 coding sequence is TGTGCCAGCAGCTTGGTAACAGGGACAGAGACCCAGTACTTC. This sequence encodes CASSLVTGTETQYF.

The rearrangement links TRBV7-3 to TRBJ2-5, with 10 bases fitting TRBD2. The CDR3 contains 16 residues. V lost 2 bases to trimming and J lost 5 bases; unmatched junction nucleotides: 8. Germline V gives CDR1 SGHTA, CDR2 FQGTGA. The CDR3 sequence: CASSLRASGRSETQYF. The CDR3 bases are TGTGCCAGCAGCTTACGGGCTAGCGGGAGATCTGAGACCCAGTACTTC.

This sequence joins TRBV4-2 and TRBJ1-3, with TRBD1 as a possible D gene (5 bases). The CDR3 is 14 amino acids. Per the germline V gene, CDR1 is LGHNA and CDR2 is YNFKEQ. The germline V and J ends were trimmed by 2 bases and 4 bases, with 9 bases remaining between them. Written as DNA, the CDR3 is TGTGCCAGCAGCCAACGCACAGGCGGAAACACCATATATTTT. Its translation is CASSQRTGGNTIYF.

The chain employs TRBV18 and TRBJ1-4; the D is unclear. There are 15 residues in the CDR3. Trimming pared 1 base from V and 7 bases from J, leaving 13 bases between. Per the germline V gene, CDR1 is KGHSH and CDR2 is LQKENI. The CDR3 nucleotides are TGTGCCAGCTCACCACAGTCCGAGCCCAGTGAAAAACTGTTTTTT. Encoded protein: CASSPQSEPSEKLFF.

This rearrangement joins TRBV7-2 to TRBJ2-3; 8 bases agree with TRBD2. V dropped 5 bases and J dropped 2; count of bases not matched to a gene: 3. The CDR3 runs to 14 residues. Per the germline V gene, CDR1 is SGHTA and CDR2 is FQGNSA. CDR3 nucleotide sequence: TGTGCCAGCAGCCTGGGACTAGTCACAGATACGCAGTATTTT. Amino acids: CASSLGLVTDTQYF.

In this sample, this clone turned up a few times. V and J are TRBV5-1 and TRBJ1-2; D uncertain. The germline V and J ends were trimmed by 3 bases and 3 bases, with 9 bases remaining between them. The V gene's germline CDR1 is SGHRS and CDR2 YFSETQ. CDR3 length equals 13 residues. The CDR3: CASSYTGDYGYTF. The CDR3 nucleotides read TGCGCCAGCAGCTATACGGGAGACTATGGCTACACCTTC.

The chain couples TRBV19 to TRBJ2-2; D gene unclear. V lost 6 bases and J 5 bases, leaving 13 bases between the germline ends. The CDR3 contains 14 residues. Germline V lookup: CDR1 LNHDA, CDR2 SQIVND (reference sequence). CDR3 residues: CASRVSTVTGELFF. In DNA form, the CDR3 reads TGTGCCAGTAGGGTTTCAACAGTTACCGGGGAGCTGTTTTTT. The entire variable domain, with the rest obtained from reference TRBV19 and TRBJ2-2, is as follows: DGGITQSPKYLFRKEGQNVTLSCEQNLNHDAMYWYRQDPGQGLRLIYYSQIVNDFQKGDIAEGYSVSREKKESFPLTVTSAQKNPTAFYLCASRVSTVTGELFFGEGSRLTVL.

This chain uses TRBV27 with TRBJ2-2; possibly TRBD2 for D (5 bases). The V end lost 7 bases, the J end lost 6 bases, and 15 bases lay between the germline ends. The length of the CDR3 is 14 residues. Germline V gives CDR1 MNHEY, CDR2 SMNVEV (reference sequence). The CDR3 loop is CASKAHLASGELFF. The CDR3 region has the DNA TGTGCCAGCAAAGCCCATCTAGCCTCCGGGGAGCTGTTTTTT.

The rearrangement links TRBV6-1 to TRBJ2-7; the D is unclear. The germline V gene has CDR1 MNHNS and CDR2 SASEGT. Deletions cut 1 base from V and 4 bases from J, with 8 bases between. The CDR3 totals 13 residues. The CDR3 is CASSEVGFYEQYF. The CDR3 bases are TGTGCCAGCAGTGAAGTGGGGTTTTACGAGCAGTACTTC.

The chain combines TRBV5-6 with TRBJ2-3; TRBD2 aligns across 9 bases. The CDR3 runs 17 residues. V trimming: 5 bases; J trimming: 1 base; junction bases outside the gene matches: 11. The germline V gene encodes CDR1 SGHDT and CDR2 YYEEEE. CDR3 coding DNA: TGTGCCAGCAGACCGGCTGGCGCGGGAGGGGGCACAGATACGCAGTATTTT. Amino acids: CASRPAGAGGGTDTQYF.

The V gene is TRBV11-3, the J gene TRBJ2-2; 7 nucleotides agree with TRBD2. V lost 2 bases, J lost 2 bases, and 8 bases stayed unmatched. Germline CDR1 is SGHNT and CDR2 is YENEEA. CDR3 size: 17 residues. The CDR3: CASSLSLASGNTGELFF. The CDR3 bases are TGTGCCAGCAGCTTAAGTCTTGCTAGCGGCAACACCGGGGAGCTGTTTTTT.

This chain connects TRBV4-1 to TRBJ2-2; tentatively, D is TRBD2 (6 bases). CDR1 and CDR2 (germline): MGHRA, YSYEKL. The CDR3 spans 16 residues. Trimming removed 1 base from V and 4 bases from J, with 13 bases in between. CDR3 nucleotides: TGCGCCAGCAGCCAAGCACTAGCCCGAGGCACCGGGGAGCTGTTTTTT. Translation gives CASSQALARGTGELFF.